The 14 T cell receptor beta chains below all came from one sample that was sequenced in a study of T cells in Graves' hyperthyroidism and ophthalmopathy. RNA transcripts gave rise to amplified TCR beta CDR3 regions. A set of HTBI primers served as the primers for a first-round RT-PCR of the TCR CDR3. TCRdb fed the multiplex PCR reads into MiXCR, producing one record per CDR3 protein. The sample lists hundreds of thousands of distinct CDR3 sequences, around 15% occurring once. Input material: blood. The receptors originated from a woman aged 40 to 50 with Graves' ophthalmopathy.

This clonotype was counted many times. V usage is TRBV5-1 and J usage is TRBJ1-2; perhaps TRBD1 as D (5 bases). V was clipped by 2 bases and J by 2 bases, with 13 bases between them. CDR3 length: 15 residues. Looked up from germline, CDR1 is SGHRS and CDR2 is YFSETQ. The DNA for the CDR3 is TGCGCCAGCAGCTTTGAGATTACAGGAAACTATGGCTACACCTTC. The encoded protein is CASSFEITGNYGYTF.

In its sample, this clonotype was seen many times. This chain joins TRBV12-3 or TRBV12-4 and TRBJ1-2; 8 bases match TRBD1. The CDR3 runs to 16 residues. V trimming: 2 bases; J trimming: 3 bases; junction bases outside the gene matches: 8. Here the CDR3 reads CASSLNPGQGYYGYTF. CDR3 sequence (DNA): TGTGCCAGCAGTTTAAACCCCGGACAGGGCTACTATGGCTACACCTTC.

This clonotype came up many times. This chain links TRBV28 with TRBJ2-7; 7 bases fit TRBD1. The junction had 7 bases not matched to a gene; V was cut back by 6 bases and J by 2 bases. The CDR3 has 14 residues. CDR1 is MDHEN and CDR2 is SYDVKM in the germline V gene. CDR3: CASSPPGTAYEQYF. CDR3 DNA: TGTGCCAGCAGCCCACCCGGGACAGCCTACGAGCAGTACTTC.

This clonotype has ten or more counts. The chain recombines TRBV11-3 with TRBJ2-1; 9 bases line up with TRBD1. V was clipped by 4 bases and J by 9 bases; unmatched bases: 19. In germline, CDR1 is SGHNT, CDR2 YENEEA. The CDR3 consists of 18 residues. Here the CDR3 DNA reads TGTGCCAGCAGCTCACCTGGACAGGGGAAAGTGGAGGGGAGTGAGCAGTTCTTC. This translates into CASSSPGQGKVEGSEQFF.

This clonotype was detected ten times or more. The chain uses TRBV18 and TRBJ2-7; 9 bases fit TRBD2. This CDR3 contains 15 residues. Trimming removed 5 bases from V and 6 bases from J; junction bases left unmatched: 11. CDR1 is KGHSH, CDR2 LQKENI, per germline. CDR3 region: CASSSRGTSYGEQYF. Written as DNA, the CDR3 is TGTGCCAGCTCATCCCGTGGGACTAGCTACGGCGAGCAGTACTTC.

This clonotype showed up just a few times. The J gene is TRBJ2-5, the V gene TRBV5-1, with 7 bases identical to TRBD1. V lost 1 base, J lost 3 bases, and 9 bases stayed unmatched. CDR1 is SGHRS, CDR2 YFSETQ, per germline. This CDR3 comprises 16 residues. CDR3 in DNA: TGCGCCAGCAGCTTGCGTCGGGCAGGGGGAGAAGAGACCCAGTACTTC. Translation gives CASSLRRAGGEETQYF.

This clonotype was detected ten times or more. CDR3 nucleotide sequence: TGTGCCAGCTCACCAATGACAGGGTCAGCCTACGAGCAGTACTTC. Its protein is CASSPMTGSAYEQYF. This sequence joins TRBV18 and TRBJ2-7, with 7 nucleotides matching TRBD1. Germline V CDR1 and CDR2: KGHSH, LQKENI. With 2 bases clipped from V and 2 bases from J, the junction kept 6 bases outside the gene matches. This CDR3 has 15 amino acids. Using reference TRBV18 and TRBJ2-7 for the parts outside the CDR3, the full variable domain is NAGVMQNPRHLVRRRGQEARLRCSPMKGHSHVYWYRQLPEEGLKFMVYLQKENIIDESGMPKERFSAEFPKEGPSILRIQQVVRGDSAAYFCASSPMTGSAYEQYFGPGTRLTVT.

The rearrangement links TRBV6-1 to TRBJ1-5; D gene uncertain. Looked up from germline, CDR1 is MNHNS and CDR2 is SASEGT. The CDR3 loop spans 14 amino acids. Between the trimmed V and J ends, which lost 2 bases and 6 bases, there was a span of 11 bases. CDR3 sequence (DNA): TGTGCCAGCAGTGAAATTGGCAGGAGTCAGCCCCAGCATTTT. Its protein product is CASSEIGRSQPQHF.

The gene calls are TRBV20-1 and TRBJ2-3, with TRBD1 as a possible D gene (7 bases). The V end was cut by 2 bases, the J end by 7 bases, with 16 bases between. This CDR3 region has 14 residues. Germline-derived CDR1 and CDR2 are DFQATT and SNEGSKA (reference sequence). The CDR3 bases are TGCAGTGCTAGACAGGGGGGACGTGGAAATACGCAGTATTTT. Protein: CSARQGGRGNTQYF.

Ten or more counts support this clonotype. The chain carries TRBV6-6 and TRBJ2-2; D is perhaps TRBD1 (6 bases). Deletions cut 0 bases from V and 9 bases from J, with 8 bases between. This CDR3 has 13 amino acids. Germline V gene sequence: CDR1 MNHNY, CDR2 SVGAGI (reference sequence). CDR3 bases: TGTGCCAGCAGTTACTCGAGGGACAGGGAGCTGTTTTTT. It translates to CASSYSRDRELFF.

At least ten counts were recorded for this clonotype. The chain uses TRBV6-1 and TRBJ1-1; TRBD1 matches 8 bases. From germline, CDR1 is MNHNS and CDR2 SASEGT. V trimming: 6 bases; J trimming: 4 bases; junction bases outside the gene matches: 4. This CDR3 is built from 13 residues. The CDR3 DNA reads TGTGCCAGCAGATACACAGGGGGCACTGAAGCTTTCTTT. This gives the protein CASRYTGGTEAFF.

This clonotype was picked up many times. V is TRBV10-3 and J is TRBJ2-7; no clear D. The CDR3 covers 13 residues. With 4 bases removed from V and 0 bases from J, the gap between germline ends came to 7 bases. The germline V gene has CDR1 ENHRY and CDR2 SYGVKD. For the CDR3, the DNA is TGTGCCATCAGTGCGCTCAACTCCTACGAGCAGTACTTC. The encoded protein is CAISALNSYEQYF.

This chain links TRBV5-1 with TRBJ2-5; the D gene could be TRBD1 or TRBD2 (6 bases each). The CDR3 contains 14 residues. Germline loops: CDR1 SGHRS, CDR2 YFSETQ. V lost 7 bases, J lost 5 bases, and 18 bases lay in between. The CDR3 nucleotides are TGCGCCAGCTCAACCCCGGGGGCTAGGGAGACCCAGTACTTC. Amino acid sequence: CASSTPGARETQYF.

This clonotype has at least ten counts. This chain links TRBV20-1 with TRBJ2-7, with D perhaps matching TRBD1 or TRBD2 (5 bases each). CDR1 and CDR2 (germline): DFQATT, SNEGSKA (reference sequence). The ends were cut back, 3 bases at V and 4 bases at J, with 7 bases in the middle. The CDR3 is 11 amino acids. The CDR3 bases are TGCAGTGCTAGGGGGGATTACGAGCAGTACTTC. Amino acid sequence: CSARGDYEQYF.